Given below is one T cell receptor (beta chain) in context. Profiling relied on immunoSEQ multiplex PCR, and the TCRdb table lists in-frame clones only, not all of them. This sample has around 84,000 clones; approximately 97% occur once, and the top ten carry less than 0.2%. CDR3 length: 17 amino acids. Germline values: CDR1 SGHNT, CDR2 YENEEA. The V and J ends lost 5 bases and 4 bases, in that order; junction bases with no gene match: 9. This record belongs to a study of technical replicates of blood from several donors. This TCR derives from a human donor in good health. This sequence joins TRBV11-3 and TRBJ2-2; 11 bases agree with TRBD2. Sequencing was performed on T cells isolated from PBMCs. CDR3 sequence (DNA): TGTGCCAGCAGCCCGACTAGCGGGGCCCAGCTCACCGGGGAGCTGTTTTTT. Protein sequence: CASSPTSGAQLTGELFF.